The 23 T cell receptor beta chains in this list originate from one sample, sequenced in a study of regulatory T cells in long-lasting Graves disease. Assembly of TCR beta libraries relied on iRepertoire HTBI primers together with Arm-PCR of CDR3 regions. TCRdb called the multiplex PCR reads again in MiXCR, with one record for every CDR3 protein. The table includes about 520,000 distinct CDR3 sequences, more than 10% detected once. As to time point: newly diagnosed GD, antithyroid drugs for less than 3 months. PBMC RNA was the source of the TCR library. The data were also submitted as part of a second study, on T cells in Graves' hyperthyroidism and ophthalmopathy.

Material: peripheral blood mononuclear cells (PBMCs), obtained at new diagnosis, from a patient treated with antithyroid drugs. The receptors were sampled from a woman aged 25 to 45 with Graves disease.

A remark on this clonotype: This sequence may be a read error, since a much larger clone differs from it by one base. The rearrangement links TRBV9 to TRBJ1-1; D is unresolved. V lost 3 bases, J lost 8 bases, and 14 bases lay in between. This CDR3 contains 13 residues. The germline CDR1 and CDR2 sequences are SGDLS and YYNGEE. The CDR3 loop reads CASSDNGLREAFF. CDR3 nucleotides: TGTGCCAGCAGCGACAACGGCCTCAGAGAAGCTTTCTTT.

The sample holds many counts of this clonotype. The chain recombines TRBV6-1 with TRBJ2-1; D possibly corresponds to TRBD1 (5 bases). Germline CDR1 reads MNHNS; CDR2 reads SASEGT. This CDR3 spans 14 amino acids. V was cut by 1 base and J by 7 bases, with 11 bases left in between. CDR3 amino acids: CASSEGQGWNEQFF. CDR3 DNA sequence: TGTGCCAGCAGTGAAGGGCAGGGTTGGAATGAGCAGTTCTTC.

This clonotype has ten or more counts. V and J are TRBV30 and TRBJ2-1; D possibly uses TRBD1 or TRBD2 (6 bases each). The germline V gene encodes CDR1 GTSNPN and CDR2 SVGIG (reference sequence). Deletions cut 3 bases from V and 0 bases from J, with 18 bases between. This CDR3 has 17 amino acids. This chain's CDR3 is CAWRGGRSGISYNEQFF. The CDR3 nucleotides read TGTGCCTGGAGAGGGGGACGTAGCGGCATCTCCTACAATGAGCAGTTCTTC.

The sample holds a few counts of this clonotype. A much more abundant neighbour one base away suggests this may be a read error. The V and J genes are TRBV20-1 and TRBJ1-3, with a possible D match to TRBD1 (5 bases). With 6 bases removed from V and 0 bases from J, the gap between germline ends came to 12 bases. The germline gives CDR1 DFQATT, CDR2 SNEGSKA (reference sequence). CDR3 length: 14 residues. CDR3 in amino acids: CSAWGRSSGNTIYF. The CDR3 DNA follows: TGCAGTGCCTGGGGCAGGAGCTCTGGAAACACCATATATTTT.

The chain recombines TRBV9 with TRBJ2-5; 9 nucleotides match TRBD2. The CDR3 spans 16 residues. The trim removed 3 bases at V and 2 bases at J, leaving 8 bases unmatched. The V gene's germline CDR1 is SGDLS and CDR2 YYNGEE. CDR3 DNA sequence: TGTGCCAGCAGCGGCGGGACTAGCAGCCCACAAGAGACCCAGTACTTC. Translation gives CASSGGTSSPQETQYF. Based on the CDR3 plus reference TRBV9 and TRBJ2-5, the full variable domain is DSGVTQTPKHLITATGQRVTLRCSPRSGDLSVYWYQQSLDQGLQFLIQYYNGEERAKGNILERFSAQQFPDLHSELNLSSLELGDSALYFCASSGGTSSPQETQYFGPGTRLLVL.

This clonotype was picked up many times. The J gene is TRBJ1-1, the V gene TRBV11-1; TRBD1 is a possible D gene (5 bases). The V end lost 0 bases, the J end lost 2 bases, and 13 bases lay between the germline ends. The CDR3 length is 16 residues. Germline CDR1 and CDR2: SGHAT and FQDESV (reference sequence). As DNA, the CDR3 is TGTGCCAGCAGCTTAGCAACCCGGGACTTTAACACTGAAGCTTTCTTT. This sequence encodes CASSLATRDFNTEAFF. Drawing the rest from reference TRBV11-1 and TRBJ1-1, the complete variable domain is EAEVAQSPRYKITEKSQAVAFWCDPISGHATLYWYRQILGQGPELLVQFQDESVVDDSQLPKDRFSAERLKGVDSTLKIQPAELGDSAMYLCASSLATRDFNTEAFFGQGTRLTVV.

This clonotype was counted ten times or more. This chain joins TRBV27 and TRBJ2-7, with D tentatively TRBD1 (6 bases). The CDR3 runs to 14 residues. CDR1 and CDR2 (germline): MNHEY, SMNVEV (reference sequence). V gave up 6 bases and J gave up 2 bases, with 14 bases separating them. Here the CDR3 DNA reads TGTGCCAGCAGAGAACAGGGCTACCCCTACGAGCAGTACTTC. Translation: CASREQGYPYEQYF.

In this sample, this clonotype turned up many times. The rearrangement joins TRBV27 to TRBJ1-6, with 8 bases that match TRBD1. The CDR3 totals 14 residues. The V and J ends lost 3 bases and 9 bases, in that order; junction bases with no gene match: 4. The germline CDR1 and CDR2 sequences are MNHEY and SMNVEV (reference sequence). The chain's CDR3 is CASSFGRGLSPLHF. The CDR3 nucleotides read TGTGCCAGCAGTTTCGGCAGGGGGCTTTCACCCCTCCACTTT.

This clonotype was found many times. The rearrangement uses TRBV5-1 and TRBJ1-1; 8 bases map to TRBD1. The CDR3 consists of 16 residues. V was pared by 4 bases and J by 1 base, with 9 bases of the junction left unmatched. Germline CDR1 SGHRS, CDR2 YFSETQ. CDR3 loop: CASSPGGLGWNTEAFF. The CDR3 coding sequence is TGCGCCAGCAGCCCAGGGGGCTTGGGTTGGAACACTGAAGCTTTCTTT.

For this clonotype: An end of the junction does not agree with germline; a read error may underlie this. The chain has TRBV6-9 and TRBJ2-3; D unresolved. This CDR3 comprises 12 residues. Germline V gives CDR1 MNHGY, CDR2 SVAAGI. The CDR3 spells CASSYSSDTQCF. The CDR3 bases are TGTGCCAGCAGTTACTCTTCTGATACGCAGTGTTTT.

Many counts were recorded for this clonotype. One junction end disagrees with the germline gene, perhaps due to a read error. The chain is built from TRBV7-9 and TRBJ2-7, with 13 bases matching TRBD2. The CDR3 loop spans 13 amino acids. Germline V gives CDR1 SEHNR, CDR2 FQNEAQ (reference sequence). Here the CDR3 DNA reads TGTGCCAGCAGCCCCCTTGCCGGGACTAGCGGGAATTTC. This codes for CASSPLAGTSGNF.

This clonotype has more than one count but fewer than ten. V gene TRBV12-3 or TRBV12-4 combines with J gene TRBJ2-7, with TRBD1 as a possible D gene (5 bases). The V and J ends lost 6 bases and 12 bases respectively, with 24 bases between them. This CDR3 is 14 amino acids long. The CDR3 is CASSQSHTARQTYF. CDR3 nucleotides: TGTGCCAGCAGCCAAAGCCACACTGCAAGACAGACGTACTTC.

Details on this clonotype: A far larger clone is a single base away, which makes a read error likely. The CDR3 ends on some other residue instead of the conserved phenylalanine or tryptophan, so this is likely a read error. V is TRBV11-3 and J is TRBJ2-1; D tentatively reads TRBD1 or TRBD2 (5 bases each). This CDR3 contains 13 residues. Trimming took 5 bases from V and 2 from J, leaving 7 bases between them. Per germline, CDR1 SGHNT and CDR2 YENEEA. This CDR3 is CASSPGPYNEQFL. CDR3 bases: TGTGCCAGCAGCCCGGGACCCTACAATGAGCAGTTCCTC.

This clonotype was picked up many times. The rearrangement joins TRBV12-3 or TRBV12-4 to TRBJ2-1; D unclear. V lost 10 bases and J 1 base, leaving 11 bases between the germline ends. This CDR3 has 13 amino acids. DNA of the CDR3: TGTGCCACCTGCAGAGGTTCCTACAATGAGCAGTTCTTC. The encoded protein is CATCRGSYNEQFF.

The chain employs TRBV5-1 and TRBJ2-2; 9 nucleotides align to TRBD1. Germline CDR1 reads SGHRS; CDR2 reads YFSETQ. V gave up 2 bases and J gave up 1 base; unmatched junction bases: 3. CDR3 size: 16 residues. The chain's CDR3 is CASSFLTGGNTGELFF. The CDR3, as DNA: TGCGCCAGCAGCTTCTTGACAGGGGGGAACACCGGGGAGCTGTTTTTT.

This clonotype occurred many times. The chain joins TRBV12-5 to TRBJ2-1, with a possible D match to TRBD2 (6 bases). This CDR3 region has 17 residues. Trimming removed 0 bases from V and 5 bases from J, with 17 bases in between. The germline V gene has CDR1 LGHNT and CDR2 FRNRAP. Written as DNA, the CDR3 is TGTGCTAGTGGTTTGGTAGTGTCGGCGGGAATACACAATGAGCAGTTCTTC. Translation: CASGLVVSAGIHNEQFF.

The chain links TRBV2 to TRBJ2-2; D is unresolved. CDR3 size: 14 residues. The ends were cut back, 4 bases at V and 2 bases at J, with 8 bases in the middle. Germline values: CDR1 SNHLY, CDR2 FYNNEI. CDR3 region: CASSGAENTGELFF. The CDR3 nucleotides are TGTGCCAGCAGTGGGGCCGAAAACACCGGGGAGCTGTTTTTT.

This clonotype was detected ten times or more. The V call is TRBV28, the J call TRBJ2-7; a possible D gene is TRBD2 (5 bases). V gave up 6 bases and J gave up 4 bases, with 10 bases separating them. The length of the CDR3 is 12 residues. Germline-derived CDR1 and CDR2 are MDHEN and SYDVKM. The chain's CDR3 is CASSSGNYEQYF. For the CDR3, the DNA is TGTGCCAGCAGCTCCGGGAATTACGAGCAGTACTTC.

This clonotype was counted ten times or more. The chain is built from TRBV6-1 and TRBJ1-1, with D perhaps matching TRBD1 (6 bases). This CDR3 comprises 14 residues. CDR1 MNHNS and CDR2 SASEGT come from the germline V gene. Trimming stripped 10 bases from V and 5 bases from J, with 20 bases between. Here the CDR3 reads CATLRDQGGTEAFF. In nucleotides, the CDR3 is TGTGCCACCCTCCGGGACCAAGGGGGGACTGAAGCTTTCTTT.

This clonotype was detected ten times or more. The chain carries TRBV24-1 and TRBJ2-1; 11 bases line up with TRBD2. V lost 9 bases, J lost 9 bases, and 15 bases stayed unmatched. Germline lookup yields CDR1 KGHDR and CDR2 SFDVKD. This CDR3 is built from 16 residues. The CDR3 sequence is CATAVGRLAGSGEQFF. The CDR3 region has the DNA TGTGCCACCGCGGTGGGGAGACTAGCGGGGTCTGGTGAGCAGTTCTTC.

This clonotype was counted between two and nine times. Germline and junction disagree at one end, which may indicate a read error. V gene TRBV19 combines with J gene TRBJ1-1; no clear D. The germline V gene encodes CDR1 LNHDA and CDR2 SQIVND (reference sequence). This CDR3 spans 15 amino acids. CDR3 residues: CASSIDSVTNTEAFF. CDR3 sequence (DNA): TGTGCCAGTAGTATAGATTCAGTTACGAACACCGAAGCTTTCTTT.

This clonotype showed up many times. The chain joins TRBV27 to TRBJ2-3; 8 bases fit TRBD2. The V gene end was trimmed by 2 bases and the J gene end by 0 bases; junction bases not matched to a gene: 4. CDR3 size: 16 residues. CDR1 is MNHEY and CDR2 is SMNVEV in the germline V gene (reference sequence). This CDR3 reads CASSLTAGASTDTQYF. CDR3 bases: TGTGCCAGCAGTTTAACAGCGGGAGCTAGCACAGATACGCAGTATTTT.

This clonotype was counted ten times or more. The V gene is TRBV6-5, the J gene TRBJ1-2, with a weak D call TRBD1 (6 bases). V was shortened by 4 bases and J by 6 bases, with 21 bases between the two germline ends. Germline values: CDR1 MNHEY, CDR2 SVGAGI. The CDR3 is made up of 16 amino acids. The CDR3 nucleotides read TGTGCCAGCAGTTGGAATGTACAGGGAAGAATGAATGGCTACACCTTC. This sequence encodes CASSWNVQGRMNGYTF.